The rows below give T cell receptor beta chains drawn from one sample of a study of early T cells in non-severe SARS-CoV-2 infection. One entry per CDR3 protein results from TCRdb running MiXCR on the 5' RACE reads. The sample has around 70,000 distinct CDR3 sequences; around 12% are singletons. The sample comprised whole blood. The receptors derive from an adult who was a healthcare worker with PCR-confirmed SARS-CoV-2 infection or an uninfected control (not recorded which). Both conserved end residues are part of each CDR3. D genes are given only for firm matches. Only some rows state a clone size, as once, few, many or a class for expanded clones.

abundance,j_gene,d_gene,v_gene,CDR3aa,CDR3nt
-,TRBJ2-6,-,TRBV6-5,CASSLRGGGRANVLTF,TGTGCCAGCAGTTTACGAGGGGGTGGTAGGGCCAACGTCCTGACTTTC
-,TRBJ2-1,-,TRBV7-8,CASSLAVGSYNEQFF,TGTGCCAGCAGCTTAGCAGTCGGGTCGTACAATGAGCAGTTCTTC
few,TRBJ2-5,TRBD2,TRBV20-1,CSARGVERGGQETQYF,TGCAGTGCTAGAGGGGTGGAGCGGGGTGGCCAAGAGACCCAGTACTTC
once,TRBJ2-1,-,TRBV20-1,CSARTIRGTNNEQFF,TGCAGTGCTAGAACTATAAGGGGAACGAACAATGAGCAGTTCTTC
few,TRBJ2-1,TRBD2,TRBV20-1,CSAGPSGRREQFF,TGCAGTGCTGGTCCTAGCGGGAGACGTGAGCAGTTCTTC
few,TRBJ2-5,-,TRBV5-1,CASSFQSREETQYF,TGCGCCAGCAGCTTCCAGTCTAGAGAGGAGACCCAGTACTTC
-,TRBJ2-3,-,TRBV5-1,CASSFSTDTQYF,TGCGCCAGCAGCTTTTCAACAGATACGCAGTATTTT
-,TRBJ1-6,-,TRBV28,CASSLRDIAVSPLHF,TGTGCCAGCAGCCTCAGGGATATAGCAGTTTCACCCCTCCACTTT
many,TRBJ2-5,-,TRBV18,CASSPLEGRRETQYF,TGTGCCAGCTCACCATTAGAGGGCCGCCGGGAGACCCAGTACTTC
few,TRBJ1-5,-,TRBV4-2,CASHDSNQPQHF,TGTGCCAGTCACGATAGCAATCAGCCCCAGCATTTT
few,TRBJ2-1,TRBD2,TRBV7-6,CASSLPSGGEHEQFF,TGTGCCAGCAGCCTCCCTAGCGGGGGGGAACATGAGCAGTTCTTC
-,TRBJ2-1,-,TRBV5-1,CASSLGTNEQFF,TGCGCCAGCAGCTTGGGAACCAATGAGCAGTTCTTC
many,TRBJ2-2,-,TRBV5-8,CASSLGLNTGELFF,TGTGCCAGCAGCTTGGGTCTCAACACCGGGGAGCTGTTTTTT
-,TRBJ2-1,-,TRBV3-1,CASSMISSYNEQFF,TGTGCCAGCAGTATGATTAGCTCCTACAATGAGCAGTTCTTC
many,TRBJ2-6,-,TRBV5-1,CASSLEAGANVLTF,TGCGCCAGCAGCTTGGAAGCTGGGGCCAACGTCCTGACTTTC
-,TRBJ2-3,-,TRBV20-1,CSARSQGMTDTQYF,TGCAGTGCTAGAAGTCAGGGTATGACAGATACGCAGTATTTT
few,TRBJ2-1,TRBD2,TRBV29-1,CSDVSGMGNEQFF,TGCAGCGACGTAAGCGGGATGGGCAATGAGCAGTTCTTC
many,TRBJ2-5,-,TRBV7-9,CASSLVGQETQYF,TGTGCCAGCAGCTTAGTTGGTCAAGAGACCCAGTACTTC
few,TRBJ1-1,-,TRBV5-4,CASSLGGENTEAFF,TGTGCCAGCAGCTTGGGAGGGGAAAACACTGAAGCTTTCTTT
-,TRBJ2-2,-,TRBV19,CASSIGTTNTGELFF,TGTGCCAGTAGTATAGGGACTACGAACACCGGGGAGCTGTTTTTT
-,TRBJ2-5,TRBD1,TRBV7-9,CASSFGTGFQETQYF,TGTGCCAGCAGCTTCGGGACAGGCTTCCAAGAGACCCAGTACTTC
few,TRBJ2-3,TRBD2,TRBV6-5,CASSLSGGQGDTQYF,TGTGCCAGCAGTCTTAGCGGGGGGCAGGGAGATACGCAGTATTTT
many,TRBJ2-5,-,TRBV5-6,CASSLEAIQETQYF,TGTGCCAGCAGCTTGGAGGCTATTCAAGAGACCCAGTACTTC